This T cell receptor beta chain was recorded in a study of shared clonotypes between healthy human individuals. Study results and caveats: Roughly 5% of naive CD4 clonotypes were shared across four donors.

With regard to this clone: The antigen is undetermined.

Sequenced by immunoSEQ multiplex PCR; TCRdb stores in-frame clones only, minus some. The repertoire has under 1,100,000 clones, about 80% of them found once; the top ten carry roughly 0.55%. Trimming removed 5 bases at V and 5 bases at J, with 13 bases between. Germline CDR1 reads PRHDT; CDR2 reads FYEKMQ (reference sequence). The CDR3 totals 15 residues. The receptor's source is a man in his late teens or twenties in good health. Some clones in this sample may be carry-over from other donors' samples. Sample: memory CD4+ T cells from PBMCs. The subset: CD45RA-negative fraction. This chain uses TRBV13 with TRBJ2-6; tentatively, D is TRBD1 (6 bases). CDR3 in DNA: TGTGCCAGCAGCCGGGGACACCAGCGGGCCAACGTCCTGACTTTC. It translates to CASSRGHQRANVLTF.